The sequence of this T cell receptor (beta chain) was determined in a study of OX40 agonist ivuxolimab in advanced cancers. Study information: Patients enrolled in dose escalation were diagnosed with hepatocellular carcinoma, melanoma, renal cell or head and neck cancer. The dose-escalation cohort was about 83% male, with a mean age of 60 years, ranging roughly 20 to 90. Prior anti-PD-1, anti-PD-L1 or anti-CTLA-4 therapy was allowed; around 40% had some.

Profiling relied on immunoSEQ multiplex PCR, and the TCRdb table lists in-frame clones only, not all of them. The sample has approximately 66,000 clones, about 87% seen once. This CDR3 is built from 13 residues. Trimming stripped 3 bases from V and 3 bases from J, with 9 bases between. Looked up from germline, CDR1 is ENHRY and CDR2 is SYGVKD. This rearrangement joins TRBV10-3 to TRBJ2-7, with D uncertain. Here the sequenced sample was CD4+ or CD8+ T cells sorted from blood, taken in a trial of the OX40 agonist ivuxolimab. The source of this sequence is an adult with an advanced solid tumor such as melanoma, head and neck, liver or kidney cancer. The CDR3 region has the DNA TGTGCCATCAGTGAAGCAGGACGCTACGAGCAGTACTTC. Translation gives CAISEAGRYEQYF.